This TCR beta chain was documented in a study of T cells in Graves' hyperthyroidism and ophthalmopathy. Participants, patients aged 18 to 65, had newly diagnosed hyperthyroidism with a duration under 2 months. The diagnoses drew upon clinical symptoms, serum thyroxine and TRAb, thyroid ultrasound and orbital computed tomography. Germline V CDR1 and CDR2: SGHRS, YFSETQ. V was clipped by 5 bases and J by 4 bases, with 10 bases between them. This CDR3 is 13 amino acids long. Amplified regions were TCR beta CDR3 sequences from RNA transcripts. Using the HTBI primer set, a first-round RT-PCR was run on the TCR CDR3. From the multiplex PCR reads, TCRdb called clonotypes with MiXCR, one entry per CDR3 protein. The data contain 700,000 to 850,000 distinct CDR3 sequences, under 45% of them singletons. Broader study findings: A model of 13 V-J pairs discriminated ophthalmopathy from stable hyperthyroidism.

Regarding this clonotype: Its antigen remains unidentified.

The specimen sequenced was blood. This chain uses TRBV5-1 with TRBJ2-4; no firm D call. This TCR derives from a middle-aged woman with Graves' hyperthyroidism. The CDR3 reads CASSIWGKNIQYF. The CDR3 DNA reads TGCGCCAGCAGTATTTGGGGTAAAAACATTCAGTACTTC.